Detailed here is one T cell receptor beta chain. The repertoire was sequenced with immunoSEQ multiplex PCR; TCRdb's copy has only in-frame clones and lacks some. The sample lists 720,000 or so clones, 80% to 90% occurring once. These data come from a study of shared T cell receptors in the human thymus. The V gene's germline CDR1 is MNHNS and CDR2 SASEGT. V was pared by 2 bases and J by 5 bases, with 11 bases of the junction left unmatched. The CDR3 is 16 amino acids. Another study also made use of these data, one on human thymus T cells. That study reports: Thymic as well as blood repertoires seemed to favor certain V and J genes unevenly.

Sequenced material: thymocytes. This clonotype was sampled from a girl under three years old with a congenital heart defect. V usage is TRBV6-1 and J usage is TRBJ2-5; TRBD1 aligns across 7 bases. In DNA form, the CDR3 reads TGTGCCAGCAGTGAAAAATCGACAGGGCCCGGGGAGACCCAGTACTTC. It translates to CASSEKSTGPGETQYF.